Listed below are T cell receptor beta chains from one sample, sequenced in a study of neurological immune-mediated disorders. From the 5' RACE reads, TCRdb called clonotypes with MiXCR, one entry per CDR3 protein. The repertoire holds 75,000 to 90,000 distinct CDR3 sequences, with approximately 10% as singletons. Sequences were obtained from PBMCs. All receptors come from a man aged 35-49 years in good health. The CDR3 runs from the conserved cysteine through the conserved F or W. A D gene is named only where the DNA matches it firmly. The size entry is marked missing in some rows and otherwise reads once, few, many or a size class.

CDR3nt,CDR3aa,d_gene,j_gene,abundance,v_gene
TGTGCCAGCAGACAGTTATTCACCGGGGAGCTGTTTTTT,CASRQLFTGELFF,-,TRBJ2-2,many,TRBV12-3/TRBV12-4
TGTGCCAGCAGTTACTCGACGGAGTCGAGGACCTATGGCTACACCTTC,CASSYSTESRTYGYTF,-,TRBJ1-2,many,TRBV6-5
TGTGCCAGCACCAAAACTAGGCGGGGGGCTCGACCCTACGAGCAGTACTTC,CASTKTRRGARPYEQYF,TRBD2,TRBJ2-7,many,TRBV5-6
TGTGCCATCAGTGAGTCGAGCGGGGAGAGTGAAGCTTTCTTT,CAISESSGESEAFF,-,TRBJ1-1,many,TRBV10-3
TGCAGTGCCCCGGGAGGAGGAGAGCAGTACTTC,CSAPGGGEQYF,TRBD2,TRBJ2-7,many,TRBV20-1
TGTGCCAGCAGTCCAACGCGGGATAACTATGGCTACACCTTC,CASSPTRDNYGYTF,-,TRBJ1-2,many,TRBV7-2
TGTGCCAGCAGTTTAACCGGGACTAGCGGGGCTACAGATACGCAGTATTTT,CASSLTGTSGATDTQYF,TRBD2,TRBJ2-3,many,TRBV27
TGTGCCAGCAGCTTCAACGGCCCGACGGGGGAGACCCAGTACTTC,CASSFNGPTGETQYF,-,TRBJ2-5,many,TRBV5-5
TGTGCCACGGGAGGGCAGGGAAGTACCGGGGAGCTGTTTTTT,CATGGQGSTGELFF,TRBD2,TRBJ2-2,many,TRBV10-3
TGTGCCAGCAGCTTGGGCCTGAACACTGAAGCTTTCTTT,CASSLGLNTEAFF,-,TRBJ1-1,many,TRBV5-5
TGTGCCAGCAGCCCGTCCGGGGGCTACGAGCAGTACTTC,CASSPSGGYEQYF,-,TRBJ2-7,many,TRBV7-9
TGCGCCAGCAGCTATCGGGATTCTTCTTCCCACGAGCAGTACTTC,CASSYRDSSSHEQYF,-,TRBJ2-7,-,TRBV5-1
TGTGCCAGCAGCTTAGCAGTTACAAAAGAGACCCAGTACTTC,CASSLAVTKETQYF,-,TRBJ2-5,many,TRBV7-2
TGCAGTGCTAGAAAGGCAGGAGATTACGAGCAGTACTTC,CSARKAGDYEQYF,-,TRBJ2-7,many,TRBV20-1
TGTGCCAGCAGCCGGACTACGAAGGGGTCCTACAATGAGCAGTTCTTC,CASSRTTKGSYNEQFF,-,TRBJ2-1,many,TRBV7-2
TGTGCCAGCTCACTGACAGGGGGCGACTATGGCTACACCTTC,CASSLTGGDYGYTF,TRBD1,TRBJ1-2,many,TRBV18
TGTGCCAGCAGTTACCCCTCGCGCTATGGCTACACCTTC,CASSYPSRYGYTF,-,TRBJ1-2,many,TRBV28
TGTGCCTGCCCCCGGGACAGGGTTTACACAGATACGCAGTATTTT,CACPRDRVYTDTQYF,TRBD1,TRBJ2-3,many,TRBV2
TGTGCCAGCAGTCCTCGAGTCAACAGGGAAGGCAATCAGCCCCAGCATTTT,CASSPRVNREGNQPQHF,-,TRBJ1-5,many,TRBV27
TGTGCCAGCCTACCCCGGACGGGACTCCTTTCCCTCTCCTACAATGAGCAGTTCTTC,CASLPRTGLLSLSYNEQFF,-,TRBJ2-1,many,TRBV28
TGCAGTGCTAGTAGCCGCCTGGGGCGGGAGAATTTTGATACGCAGTATTTT,CSASSRLGRENFDTQYF,TRBD2,TRBJ2-3,many,TRBV20-1
TGTGCCAGCAGTTCCGGGACAGGGGGATATCAGCCCCAGCATTTT,CASSSGTGGYQPQHF,TRBD1,TRBJ1-5,many,TRBV3-1
TGTGCCATCAGACAAACGGGGGCTGGCTACACCTTC,CAIRQTGAGYTF,-,TRBJ1-2,many,TRBV10-3
TGTGCCAGCAGTTTATTATCCGGGTGGGAGACCCAGTACTTC,CASSLLSGWETQYF,-,TRBJ2-5,many,TRBV28
TGTGCCAGCAGCCCTCACTCCTCGGGCCAAGCTTTCTTT,CASSPHSSGQAFF,-,TRBJ1-1,many,TRBV3-1
TGTGCCAGCGGGGGTCTCAGGGGGCGCAATGAAAAACTGTTTTTT,CASGGLRGRNEKLFF,TRBD1,TRBJ1-4,many,TRBV27
TGTGCCAGCTACAGGGCGGCTACTGAAGCTTTCTTT,CASYRAATEAFF,-,TRBJ1-1,-,TRBV6-1
TGCATTTCTAGTGGGGGGGAGGGAACTAATGAGCAGTTCTTC,CISSGGEGTNEQFF,TRBD2,TRBJ2-1,-,TRBV20-1
TGTGCCAGCAGCCCGAGCGGGGATACCTTCTACGAGCAGTACTTC,CASSPSGDTFYEQYF,TRBD2,TRBJ2-7,many,TRBV7-2
TGTGCCACCAGCAGGGGCAGGGGAGCGGCAGATACGCAGTATTTT,CATSRGRGAADTQYF,-,TRBJ2-3,many,TRBV15
TGTGCCAGCAGTGGTATGGGAGGGGGCGTACCCCTCCACTTT,CASSGMGGGVPLHF,TRBD1,TRBJ1-6,many,TRBV2
TGCGCCAGCAGCTTGGCCGGGGACAGGAACACTGAAGCTTTCTTT,CASSLAGDRNTEAFF,TRBD1,TRBJ1-1,many,TRBV5-1
TGCAGCGTTGAAGACCCCCCGGGGGCAACTAACTATGGCTACACCTTC,CSVEDPPGATNYGYTF,-,TRBJ1-2,many,TRBV29-1
TGCAGCGCTACAGGGGCCTCCTACAATGAGCAGTTCTTC,CSATGASYNEQFF,TRBD1,TRBJ2-1,many,TRBV29-1
TGTGCCAGCAGCAAGGCGACAGGGATGAACACTGAAGCTTTCTTT,CASSKATGMNTEAFF,TRBD1,TRBJ1-1,many,TRBV9
TGCAGTGCTCGGAGGGGTAGCGGGAGGGCCGGGCAGTTCTTC,CSARRGSGRAGQFF,TRBD2,TRBJ2-1,many,TRBV20-1
TGTGCCAGCAGTCCCCGTTTCGGCCTGTTTTTT,CASSPRFGLFF,-,TRBJ1-4,many,TRBV6-6
TGTGCCAGCAGCCACACCGCTGGGGCTGAAGCTTTCTTT,CASSHTAGAEAFF,-,TRBJ1-1,many,TRBV3-1
TGTGCCAGCAGCCCCTTGGGACGGTACTACGAGCAGTACTTC,CASSPLGRYYEQYF,-,TRBJ2-7,many,TRBV5-5
TGTGCTAGTGCATCACCAGGGGCCACAGATACGCAGTATTTT,CASASPGATDTQYF,-,TRBJ2-3,many,TRBV12-5
TGTGCCAGCAGCGTAGGAATCCCCAGCGGCTACTACAATGAGCAGTTCTTC,CASSVGIPSGYYNEQFF,-,TRBJ2-1,many,TRBV9
TGTGCCAGCAGCTTAGCGCGCCGGAGCTACACCTTC,CASSLARRSYTF,-,TRBJ1-2,many,TRBV7-2
TGTGCCAGCGGGCGGGGTCGGGGGAATGAGCAGTTCTTC,CASGRGRGNEQFF,-,TRBJ2-1,few,TRBV6-5
TGTGCCTGGGGGAGGGAACAGACCCAGTACTTC,CAWGREQTQYF,TRBD2,TRBJ2-5,many,TRBV28
TGTGCCAGCAGTGAGTTGTCAGGGAGGGGCGGCGGCTACACCTTC,CASSELSGRGGGYTF,-,TRBJ1-2,many,TRBV6-1
TGTGCCAGCAGTGAACCAGGACAGGGATCCTACGAGCAGTACTTC,CASSEPGQGSYEQYF,TRBD1,TRBJ2-7,many,TRBV6-1
TGTGCCAGCAGAACGGGACAGGGCCCCTACAATGAGCAGTTCTTC,CASRTGQGPYNEQFF,TRBD1,TRBJ2-1,many,TRBV7-2
TGTGCCACCCGGGACCTCAAATTCGCCTACGAGCAGTACTTC,CATRDLKFAYEQYF,-,TRBJ2-7,-,TRBV19
TGTGCCAGCCTTCGTGGGGACAGGGGCACTGAAGCTTTCTTT,CASLRGDRGTEAFF,TRBD1,TRBJ1-1,many,TRBV28
TGTGCCAGCAGGCTACAGGGGATGACCGGGGAGCTGTTTTTT,CASRLQGMTGELFF,TRBD1,TRBJ2-2,-,TRBV6-5
TGCGCCAGCAGCCCGGCCACACTAAGCGACAATGAGCAGTTCTTC,CASSPATLSDNEQFF,-,TRBJ2-1,many,TRBV5-1
TGTGCCAGCAGCTTACTTACGGGTAGCAATCAGCCCCAGCATTTT,CASSLLTGSNQPQHF,-,TRBJ1-5,-,TRBV7-2
TGCAGTGCTAGTTCGCCCCTCCCATACGAGCAGTACTTC,CSASSPLPYEQYF,-,TRBJ2-7,many,TRBV20-1
TGCAGTGCTAAGGGGCAACCCGACCACACAGATACGCAGTATTTT,CSAKGQPDHTDTQYF,-,TRBJ2-3,few,TRBV20-1
TGTGCCACCAGTGACCCGGGACGGCAGGGACAGTTCTTC,CATSDPGRQGQFF,-,TRBJ2-1,many,TRBV24-1
TGTGCCAGCAGCCTAGGGGGGGTTATGAACACTGAAGCTTTCTTT,CASSLGGVMNTEAFF,-,TRBJ1-1,many,TRBV9
TGCAGCGTATCGACAGCCACAGATACGCAGTATTTT,CSVSTATDTQYF,-,TRBJ2-3,many,TRBV29-1
TGTGCCAGCAGCTTAGCGAGCGAGCAGTACTTC,CASSLASEQYF,-,TRBJ2-7,many,TRBV11-2
TGTGCCACCAGCTCGACTAGCGGCCAAGAGACCCAGTACTTC,CATSSTSGQETQYF,TRBD2,TRBJ2-5,many,TRBV15
TGTGCCAGCAGATACAGGGCCCTTACCTCTGGGGCCAACGTCCTGACTTTC,CASRYRALTSGANVLTF,-,TRBJ2-6,many,TRBV2